The sequence of this TCR beta chain was determined in a study of T cell repertoires in cytomegalovirus infection. Study context: Recently identified HLA-C-restricted CMV epitopes were used, and well-studied HLA-B-restricted CMV epitopes were used as well. Carrying CMV and the relevant HLA type showed in public TCR beta signatures.

Study results and limitations: Accumulated public TCR beta family frequency recognized individuals carrying CMV together with the relevant HLA. Ex vivo, HLA-C-restricted CMV-specific TCR beta clonotypes prevailed over the rest of the response.

The length of the CDR3 is 14 residues. Trimming stripped 0 bases from V and 8 bases from J, with 11 bases between. Germline V gene lookup returns CDR1 SGDLS and CDR2 YYNGEE. One entry per CDR3 protein, called by TCRdb with MiXCR from the reads. The sample yields more than 110,000 distinct CDR3 sequences, 30% to 40% seen once. For this clonotype: Antigen specificity is unknown.

Sequencing used CD8+ T cells from cultured PBMCs, obtained from culture after CMV antigen stimulation. The chain uses TRBV9 and TRBJ1-4; D gene unclear. The TCR sequence derives from a human donor in good health (CMV status not recorded). Some clones in this sample may be carry-over from other donors' samples. The CDR3 region is CASSVGSQTEKLFF. The CDR3 nucleotides read TGTGCCAGCAGCGTAGGTTCCCAGACGGAAAAACTGTTTTTT.